This T cell receptor (beta chain) was documented in a study of vaccination effects on CD4 cells after COVID-19. Ahead of sequencing, the ViraFEST assay grew antigen-specific CD4+ T cells using viral peptide pools. Subsequent to approximately 9 days of culture, CD4+ T cells were isolated. Of the BNT162b2 and mRNA-1273 vaccines, participants received two doses of one or the other. IL-2 at about 10 IU/ml and peptides at around 10 ug/ml were added to cultured PBMC, fewer than 2.5 million per well. Half-medium exchanges with IL-2 medium took place on days 3 and 7. V dropped 2 bases and J dropped 4 bases, with 12 bases sitting between them. Germline V CDR1 and CDR2: SGHRS, YFSETQ. The CDR3 is 14 amino acids. In this sample, this clone turned up a few times. Its antigen is still unknown. The protocol was immunoSEQ multiplex PCR, while the TCRdb copy is restricted to in-frame clones and leaves out a portion. The repertoire includes around 60,000 clones, around 73% of them detected once, and less than 1.5% sits in the top ten.

The TCR was taken from a human donor who received a COVID-19 vaccine. The sequences come from CD4+ T cells from PBMCs cultured with HCoV-229E spike peptides, collected after COVID-19 vaccination. The V gene is TRBV5-1, the J gene TRBJ1-2; no firm D call. CDR3 loop: CASSLATSFYGYTF. The CDR3 region has the DNA TGCGCCAGCAGCTTAGCCACCTCCTTCTATGGCTACACCTTC.